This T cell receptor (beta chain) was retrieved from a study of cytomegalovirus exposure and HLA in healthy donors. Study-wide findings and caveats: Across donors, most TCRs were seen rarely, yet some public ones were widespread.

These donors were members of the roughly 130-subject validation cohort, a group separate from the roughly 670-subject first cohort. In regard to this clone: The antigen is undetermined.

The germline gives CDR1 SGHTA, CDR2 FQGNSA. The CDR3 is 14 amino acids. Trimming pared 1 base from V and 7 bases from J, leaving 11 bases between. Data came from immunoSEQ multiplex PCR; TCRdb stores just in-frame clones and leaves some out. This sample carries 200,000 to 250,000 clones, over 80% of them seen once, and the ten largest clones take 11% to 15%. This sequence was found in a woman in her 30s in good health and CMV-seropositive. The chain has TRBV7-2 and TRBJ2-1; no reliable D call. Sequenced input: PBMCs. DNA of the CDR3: TGTGCCAGCAGCTTAGGGAAGTTGGGGAATGAGCAGTTCTTC. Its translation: CASSLGKLGNEQFF.